One sample yielded the 30 T cell receptor beta chains listed below, sequenced in a study of shared clonotypes between healthy human individuals. The naive CD8 subset, CD45RO-negative cells positively selected for CCR7, excluded terminally differentiated effector memory CD45RA+ cells. Profiled with immunoSEQ multiplex PCR; TCRdb holds only in-frame clones, not every one. The table has about 2 million clones, approximately 95% seen once. What was sequenced was naive CD8+ T cells sorted from blood. The receptors were gathered from a man between 18 and 29 years old in good health.

The V and J genes are TRBV5-4 and TRBJ2-3; unclear D gene. The CDR3 covers 11 residues. CDR1 is SGHNT, CDR2 YYREEE, per germline (reference sequence). The germline V and J ends were trimmed by 9 bases and 5 bases, with 10 bases remaining between them. As DNA, the CDR3 is TGTGCCACCATCCGTAGAGATACGCAGTATTTT. It codes for CATIRRDTQYF. Together with reference TRBV5-4 and TRBJ2-3, the CDR3 gives the full variable domain: ETGVTQSPTHLIKTRGQQVTLRCSSQSGHNTVSWYQQALGQGPQFIFQYYREEENGRGNFPPRFSGLQFPNYSSELNVNALELDDSALYLCATIRRDTQYFGPGTRLTVL.

The chain employs TRBV5-1 and TRBJ2-7; a possible D gene is TRBD2 (5 bases). With 4 bases removed from V and 7 bases from J, the gap between germline ends came to 15 bases. This CDR3 has 13 residues. CDR1 SGHRS and CDR2 YFSETQ come from the germline V gene. CDR3: CASSLEIALEQYF. CDR3 in DNA: TGCGCCAGCAGCCTCGAGATAGCGCTTGAGCAGTACTTC.

The J gene is TRBJ1-1, the V gene TRBV5-4; a weak D match, TRBD1 (5 bases). The length of the CDR3 is 15 residues. With 0 bases removed from V and 4 bases from J, the gap between germline ends came to 13 bases. Germline CDR1 and CDR2: SGHNT and YYREEE (reference sequence). DNA of the CDR3: TGTGCCAGCAGCTTGGCCTTGGGGGGACGCACTGAAGCTTTCTTT. Translation: CASSLALGGRTEAFF.

The V call is TRBV11-2, the J call TRBJ1-2; 8 nucleotides agree with TRBD1. With 2 bases clipped from V and 6 bases from J, the junction kept 8 bases outside the gene matches. Germline lookup yields CDR1 SGHAT and CDR2 FQNNGV. The CDR3 totals 15 residues. The CDR3 bases are TGTGCCAGCAGCTTATTTCCAGGACAGGGTAATGGCTACACCTTC. Protein sequence: CASSLFPGQGNGYTF.

This chain joins TRBV9 and TRBJ2-1; D is ambiguous. V lost 5 bases and J 10 bases, leaving 13 bases between the germline ends. The CDR3 length is 12 residues. From germline, CDR1 is SGDLS and CDR2 YYNGEE. In nucleotides, the CDR3 is TGTGCCAGCAGTGGAATTGCTATCGAGCAGTTCTTC. This codes for CASSGIAIEQFF.

The chain has TRBV6-5 and TRBJ2-7; 7 positions agree with TRBD1. This CDR3 is built from 12 residues. V trimming: 4 bases; J trimming: 6 bases; junction bases outside the gene matches: 3. Germline lookup yields CDR1 MNHEY and CDR2 SVGAGI. The CDR3 is CASSFDRVEQYF. CDR3 bases: TGTGCCAGCAGTTTTGACAGGGTCGAGCAGTACTTC.

This chain connects TRBV28 to TRBJ1-5, with D maybe TRBD1 (6 bases). V lost 7 bases, J lost 6 bases, and 28 bases lay in between. Germline values: CDR1 MDHEN, CDR2 SYDVKM. CDR3 length: 18 amino acids. CDR3 in amino acids: CASTQAPGVLGMAQPQHF. CDR3 nucleotide sequence: TGTGCCAGCACCCAGGCCCCAGGGGTCCTGGGTATGGCTCAGCCCCAGCATTTT.

For this clone: This specimen includes other DNA sequences encoding the same CDR3. This rearrangement joins TRBV27 to TRBJ1-5; D gene ambiguous. The CDR3 runs to 13 residues. Germline assignment: CDR1 MNHEY and CDR2 SMNVEV (reference sequence). Deletions cut 0 bases from V and 4 bases from J, with 4 bases between. The CDR3 here is CASSLSPNQPQHF. CDR3 DNA: TGTGCCAGCAGTTTATCGCCGAATCAGCCCCAGCATTTT.

The rearrangement links TRBV7-2 to TRBJ1-3; the match to TRBD1 covers 8 bases. CDR1 and CDR2 from the germline V gene are SGHTA and FQGNSA. V was pared by 2 bases and J by 0 bases, with 9 bases of the junction left unmatched. This CDR3 is built from 18 residues. Here the CDR3 reads CASSLITGGITSGNTIYF. In nucleotides, the CDR3 is TGTGCCAGCAGCTTAATAACAGGGGGGATTACCTCTGGAAACACCATATATTTT.

V is TRBV10-1 and J is TRBJ2-5; D is unresolved. Germline values: CDR1 WNHNN, CDR2 SYGVQD (reference sequence). The CDR3 totals 12 residues. V lost 6 bases and J 7 bases, leaving 12 bases between the germline ends. The CDR3 DNA follows: TGCGCCAGCAGCGAAGGTCTAGGGACCCAGTACTTC. Its protein product is CASSEGLGTQYF.

This clone is a singleton in its sample. The chain recombines TRBV19 with TRBJ2-1, with TRBD1 identical over 9 bases. Per germline, CDR1 LNHDA and CDR2 SQIVND (reference sequence). J gave up 3 bases and V 5 bases, and 8 bases lay outside the gene matches. This CDR3 has 16 amino acids. The CDR3, as DNA: TGTGCCAGTAGTGTGGAGGGACAGGGTAACTACAATGAGCAGTTCTTC. This gives the protein CASSVEGQGNYNEQFF. The full variable domain, completed using reference TRBV19 and TRBJ2-1, is DGGITQSPKYLFRKEGQNVTLSCEQNLNHDAMYWYRQDPGQGLRLIYYSQIVNDFQKGDIAEGYSVSREKKESFPLTVTSAQKNPTAFYLCASSVEGQGNYNEQFFGPGTRLTVL.

The rearrangement links TRBV5-4 to TRBJ2-7, with D unclear. This CDR3 has 14 amino acids. Germline V gene sequence: CDR1 SGHNT, CDR2 YYREEE (reference sequence). The V end lost 0 bases, the J end lost 2 bases, and 9 bases lay between the germline ends. The CDR3 sequence is CASSLGESAYEQYF. In nucleotides, the CDR3 is TGTGCCAGCAGCTTGGGGGAAAGTGCCTACGAGCAGTACTTC.

Of note for this clone: Other DNA sequences in this specimen translate into the identical CDR3. V usage is TRBV7-9 and J usage is TRBJ1-1; D is unresolved. Germline V lookup: CDR1 SEHNR, CDR2 FQNEAQ (reference sequence). The germline V and J ends were trimmed by 1 base and 1 base, with 10 bases remaining between them. The CDR3 covers 15 residues. CDR3 region: CASSLGSGSNTEAFF. CDR3 sequence (DNA): TGTGCCAGCAGCTTAGGAAGCGGTTCGAACACTGAAGCTTTCTTT.

The gene calls are TRBV13 and TRBJ2-1; the match to TRBD2 covers 7 bases. The germline CDR1 and CDR2 sequences are PRHDT and FYEKMQ (reference sequence). The J segment lost 5 bases and the V segment lost 5 bases, leaving 18 bases of the junction unmatched. This CDR3 has 18 amino acids. CDR3 nucleotide sequence: TGTGCCAGCAGCCCGGGACTATCCAATCTCCCCCCCAACAATGAGCAGTTCTTC. Amino acid sequence: CASSPGLSNLPPNNEQFF.

The chain couples TRBV15 to TRBJ2-7, with D possibly being TRBD1 or TRBD2 (5 bases each). The germline CDR1 and CDR2 sequences are LNHNV and YYDKDF (reference sequence). V was trimmed by 3 bases and J by 0 bases, leaving 18 bases between them. The CDR3 length is 17 residues. CDR3 protein: CATSSPPGPTSSYEQYF. CDR3 nucleotides: TGTGCCACCAGCAGTCCTCCGGGACCAACGAGCTCCTACGAGCAGTACTTC.

CDR3 protein: CASSLYWGLAGDLDTQYF. CDR3 in DNA: TGTGCCAGCAGTTTATATTGGGGGTTAGCGGGAGATTTGGATACGCAGTATTTT. This sequence joins TRBV27 and TRBJ2-3, with 9 bases fitting TRBD2. V gave up 1 base and J gave up 6 bases; unmatched junction bases: 14. In germline, CDR1 is MNHEY, CDR2 SMNVEV (reference sequence). The CDR3 has 18 amino acids.

V and J are TRBV28 and TRBJ1-4; D gene uncertain. Between the trimmed V and J ends, which lost 11 bases and 6 bases, there was a span of 16 bases. Per the germline V gene, CDR1 is MDHEN and CDR2 is SYDVKM. This CDR3 contains 13 residues. The CDR3 DNA sequence: TGTGCCGTAGGGCCAGCCATGGATGAAAAACTGTTTTTT. The encoded protein is CAVGPAMDEKLFF.

The rearrangement joins TRBV7-8 to TRBJ2-7, with D tentatively TRBD1 (5 bases). From germline, CDR1 is SGHVS and CDR2 FQNEAQ. Trimming shortened V by 3 bases and J by 4 bases, and 13 bases separated the two germline ends. This CDR3 contains 14 residues. In DNA form, the CDR3 reads TGTGCCAGCAGCTTGCAAGGGGTGGGTTACGAGCAGTACTTC. The encoded protein is CASSLQGVGYEQYF.

Worth noting for this clone: The same CDR3 arises from other DNA sequences in this sample as well. The J gene is TRBJ2-7, the V gene TRBV11-2; the D gene is possibly TRBD2 (6 bases). Germline V CDR1 and CDR2: SGHAT, FQNNGV. This CDR3 contains 15 residues. Trimming shortened V by 0 bases and J by 0 bases, and 9 bases separated the two germline ends. The DNA of the CDR3 is TGTGCCAGCAGCTTAGAGCCCGGGAGCTCCTACGAGCAGTACTTC. The encoded protein is CASSLEPGSSYEQYF.

The chain joins TRBV27 to TRBJ2-1; 11 bases are a match to TRBD1. The CDR3 totals 16 residues. The ends lost 7 bases at V and 6 bases at J; junction bases unmatched: 11. Germline lookup yields CDR1 MNHEY and CDR2 SMNVEV (reference sequence). CDR3 sequence: CASKLSLGTGGNEQFF. Written as DNA, the CDR3 is TGTGCCAGCAAGTTATCGCTGGGGACAGGGGGCAATGAGCAGTTCTTC.

With respect to this clone: The sample holds other DNA sequences that translate to the same CDR3. The chain carries TRBV27 and TRBJ2-7; D remains ambiguous. The germline CDR1 and CDR2 sequences are MNHEY and SMNVEV (reference sequence). V lost 8 bases and J 3 bases, leaving 8 bases between the germline ends. The CDR3 consists of 11 residues. This CDR3 reads CASGDFYEQYF. CDR3 coding DNA: TGTGCCAGCGGTGACTTCTACGAGCAGTACTTC.

The CDR3 region is CASTPLAEETQYF. The CDR3 DNA reads as TGTGCCAGCACCCCACTAGCGGAAGAGACCCAGTACTTC. This chain uses TRBV7-8 with TRBJ2-5; TRBD2 aligns across 8 bases. CDR1 is SGHVS and CDR2 is FQNEAQ in the germline V gene. The CDR3 spans 13 residues. V lost 7 bases to trimming and J lost 3 bases; unmatched junction nucleotides: 4.

CDR3 DNA: TGTGCCAGCAGCTCGGTCATCCGGGGGTCGCACGAGCAGTACTTC. It yields the protein CASSSVIRGSHEQYF. V is TRBV7-2 and J is TRBJ2-7, with a tentative D call TRBD2 (6 bases). The germline V gene encodes CDR1 SGHTA and CDR2 FQGNSA. V gave up 4 bases and J gave up 5 bases, with 18 bases separating them. CDR3 size: 15 residues.

The J gene is TRBJ1-2, the V gene TRBV7-2, with D perhaps matching TRBD1 (5 bases). Deletions cut 1 base from V and 4 bases from J, with 16 bases between. Germline values: CDR1 SGHTA, CDR2 FQGNSA. CDR3 length equals 16 residues. CDR3 bases: TGTGCCAGCAGCTTAGGGACCAGGGCGGTCGGCTATGGCTACACCTTC. It translates to CASSLGTRAVGYGYTF.

This clone was observed a single time. The rearrangement uses TRBV28 and TRBJ2-2; D is perhaps TRBD1 (5 bases). The CDR3 loop spans 14 amino acids. V dropped 3 bases and J dropped 3 bases, with 8 bases sitting between them. Germline CDR1 reads MDHEN; CDR2 reads SYDVKM. The CDR3 protein is CASSLDTHTGELFF. The DNA of the CDR3 is TGTGCCAGCAGTTTGGACACCCACACCGGGGAGCTGTTTTTT.

The chain combines TRBV6-1 with TRBJ2-5; no definite D call. This CDR3 is built from 13 residues. The V and J ends lost 7 bases and 2 bases respectively, with 11 bases between them. Germline V CDR1 and CDR2: MNHNS, SASEGT. The CDR3 DNA reads TGTGCCAGCAACCTGATCCTTCAAGAGACCCAGTACTTC. It encodes CASNLILQETQYF.

The V call is TRBV9, the J call TRBJ1-6; D gene ambiguous. Germline V lookup: CDR1 SGDLS, CDR2 YYNGEE. CDR3 size: 15 residues. The V gene lost 3 bases and the J gene lost 0 bases, with 7 bases spanning the gap. The DNA of the CDR3 is TGTGCCAGCAGCGGGGAGAGCTCCTATAATTCACCCCTCCACTTT. Amino acid sequence: CASSGESSYNSPLHF.

J is TRBJ2-1 and V is TRBV4-1; TRBD2 matches at 13 bases. V was clipped by 2 bases and J by 8 bases; unmatched bases: 3. The germline CDR1 and CDR2 sequences are MGHRA and YSYEKL. This CDR3 is built from 15 residues. The CDR3 here is CASSQWTSGGDEQFF. Here the CDR3 DNA reads TGCGCCAGCAGCCAATGGACTAGCGGGGGCGATGAGCAGTTCTTC.

This sequence joins TRBV5-1 and TRBJ2-5, with TRBD1 matching 7 bases. There are 15 residues in the CDR3. Trimming cost V 0 bases and J 5 bases; bases outside gene matches: 7. From germline, CDR1 is SGHRS and CDR2 YFSETQ. The CDR3 region has the DNA TGCGCCAGCAGCTTGGAAGGGGGCATTATGGAGACCCAGTACTTC. Protein: CASSLEGGIMETQYF.

Comments on this clone: This same CDR3 is encoded by further DNA sequences in the sample. V usage is TRBV6-6 and J usage is TRBJ2-7; D perhaps matches TRBD1 (5 bases). V lost 3 bases and J lost 0, with 6 bases in between. Germline CDR1 MNHNY, CDR2 SVGAGI (reference sequence). This CDR3 is 13 amino acids long. Written as DNA, the CDR3 is TGTGCCAGCAGTTATGACAGCTCCTACGAGCAGTACTTC. Translation gives CASSYDSSYEQYF.